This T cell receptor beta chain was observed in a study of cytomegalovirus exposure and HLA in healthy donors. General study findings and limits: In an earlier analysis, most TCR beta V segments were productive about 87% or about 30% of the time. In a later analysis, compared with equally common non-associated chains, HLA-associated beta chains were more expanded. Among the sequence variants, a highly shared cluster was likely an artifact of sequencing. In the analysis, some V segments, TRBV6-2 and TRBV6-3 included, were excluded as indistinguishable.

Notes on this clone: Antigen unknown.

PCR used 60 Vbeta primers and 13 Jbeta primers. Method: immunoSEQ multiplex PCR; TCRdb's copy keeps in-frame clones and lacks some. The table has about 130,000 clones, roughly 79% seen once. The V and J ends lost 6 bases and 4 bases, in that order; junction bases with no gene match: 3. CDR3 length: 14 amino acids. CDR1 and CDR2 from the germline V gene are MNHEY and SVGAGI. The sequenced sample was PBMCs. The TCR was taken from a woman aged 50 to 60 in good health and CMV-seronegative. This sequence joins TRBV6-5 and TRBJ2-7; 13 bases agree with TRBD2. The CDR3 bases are TGTGCCAGCAGCCGGACTAGCGGGAGATACGAGCAGTACTTC. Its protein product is CASSRTSGRYEQYF.